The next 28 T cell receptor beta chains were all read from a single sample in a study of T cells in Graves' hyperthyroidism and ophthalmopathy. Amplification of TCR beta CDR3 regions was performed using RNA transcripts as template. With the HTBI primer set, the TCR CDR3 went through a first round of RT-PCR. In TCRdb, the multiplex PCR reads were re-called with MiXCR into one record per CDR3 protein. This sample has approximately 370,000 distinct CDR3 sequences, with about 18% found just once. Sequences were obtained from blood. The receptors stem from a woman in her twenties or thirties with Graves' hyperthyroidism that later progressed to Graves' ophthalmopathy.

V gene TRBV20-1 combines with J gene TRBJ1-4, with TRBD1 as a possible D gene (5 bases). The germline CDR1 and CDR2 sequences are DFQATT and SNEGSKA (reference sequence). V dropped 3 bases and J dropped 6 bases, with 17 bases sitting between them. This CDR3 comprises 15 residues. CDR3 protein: CSASRWGGGDEKLFF. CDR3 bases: TGCAGTGCTAGCCGCTGGGGGGGAGGGGATGAAAAACTGTTTTTT.

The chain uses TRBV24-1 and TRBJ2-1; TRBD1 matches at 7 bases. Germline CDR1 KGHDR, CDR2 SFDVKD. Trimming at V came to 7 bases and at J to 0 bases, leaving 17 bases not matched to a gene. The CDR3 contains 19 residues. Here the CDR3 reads CATRPPSLTGPSSYNEQFF. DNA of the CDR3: TGTGCCACCAGGCCCCCCTCGTTGACAGGGCCCAGCTCCTACAATGAGCAGTTCTTC.

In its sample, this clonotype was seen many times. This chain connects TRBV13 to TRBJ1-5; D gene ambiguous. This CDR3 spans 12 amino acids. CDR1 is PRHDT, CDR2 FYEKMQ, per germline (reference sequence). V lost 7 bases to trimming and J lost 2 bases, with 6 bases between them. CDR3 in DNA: TGTGCCAGCACCCGAGGCAATCAGCCCCAGCATTTT. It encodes CASTRGNQPQHF.

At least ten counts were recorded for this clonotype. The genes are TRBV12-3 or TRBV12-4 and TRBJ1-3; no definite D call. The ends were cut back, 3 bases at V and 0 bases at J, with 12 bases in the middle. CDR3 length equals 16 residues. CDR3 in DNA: TGTGCCAGCAGTTTCCCAAGCTCCGTCTCTGGAAACACCATATATTTT. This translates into CASSFPSSVSGNTIYF.

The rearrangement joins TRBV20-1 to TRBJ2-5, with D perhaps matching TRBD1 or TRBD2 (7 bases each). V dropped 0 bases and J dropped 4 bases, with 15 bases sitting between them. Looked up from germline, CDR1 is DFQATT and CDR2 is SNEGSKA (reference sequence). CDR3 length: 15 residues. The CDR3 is CSARDQGGGGETQYF. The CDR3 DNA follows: TGCAGTGCTAGAGACCAGGGGGGGGGGGGAGAGACCCAGTACTTC.

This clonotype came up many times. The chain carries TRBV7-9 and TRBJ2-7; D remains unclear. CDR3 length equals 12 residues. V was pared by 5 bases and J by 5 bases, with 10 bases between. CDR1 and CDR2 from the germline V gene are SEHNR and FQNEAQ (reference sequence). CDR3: CASSHTFDEQYF. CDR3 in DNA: TGTGCCAGCAGCCATACGTTCGACGAGCAGTACTTC.

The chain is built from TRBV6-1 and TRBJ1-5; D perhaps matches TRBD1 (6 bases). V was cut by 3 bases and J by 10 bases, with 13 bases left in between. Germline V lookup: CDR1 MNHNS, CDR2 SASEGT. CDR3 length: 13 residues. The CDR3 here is CASSDRGGRPQHF. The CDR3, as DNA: TGTGCCAGCAGTGACAGGGGAGGGAGACCCCAGCATTTT.

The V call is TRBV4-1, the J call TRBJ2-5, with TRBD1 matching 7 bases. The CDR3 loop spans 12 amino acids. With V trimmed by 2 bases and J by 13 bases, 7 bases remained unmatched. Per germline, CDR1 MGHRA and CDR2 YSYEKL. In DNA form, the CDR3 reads TGCGCCAGCAGCCAACCGGGACAGAATCGGTACTTC. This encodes CASSQPGQNRYF.

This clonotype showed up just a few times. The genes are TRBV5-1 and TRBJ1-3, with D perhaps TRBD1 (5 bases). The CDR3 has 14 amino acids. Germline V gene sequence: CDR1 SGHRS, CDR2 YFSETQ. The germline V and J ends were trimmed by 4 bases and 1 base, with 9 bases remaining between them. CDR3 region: CASSVGDSGNTIYF. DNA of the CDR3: TGCGCCAGCAGCGTAGGGGATTCTGGAAACACCATATATTTT.

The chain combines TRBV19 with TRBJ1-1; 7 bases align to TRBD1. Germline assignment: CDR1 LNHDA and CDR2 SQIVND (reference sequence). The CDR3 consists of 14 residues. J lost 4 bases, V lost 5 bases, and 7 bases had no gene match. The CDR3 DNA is TGTGCCAGTAGTCCACAGACAGGGTTCACTGAAGCTTTCTTT. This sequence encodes CASSPQTGFTEAFF.

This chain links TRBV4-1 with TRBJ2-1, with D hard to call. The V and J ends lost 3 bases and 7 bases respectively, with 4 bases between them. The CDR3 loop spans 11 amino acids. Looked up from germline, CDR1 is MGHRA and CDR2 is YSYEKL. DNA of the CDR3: TGCGCCAGCAGCCATATGAATGAGCAGTTCTTC. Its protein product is CASSHMNEQFF.

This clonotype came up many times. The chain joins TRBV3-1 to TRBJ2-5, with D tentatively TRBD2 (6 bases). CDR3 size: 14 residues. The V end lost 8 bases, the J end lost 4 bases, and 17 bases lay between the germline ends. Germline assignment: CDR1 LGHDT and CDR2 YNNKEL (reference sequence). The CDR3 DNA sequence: TGTGCCAGCCGAAACGGGAGTGGGCGAGAGACCCAGTACTTC. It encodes CASRNGSGRETQYF.

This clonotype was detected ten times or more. For the CDR3, the DNA is TGTGCCATCAGCGCCAGTACCTATGGCTACACCTTC. It translates to CAISASTYGYTF. J is TRBJ1-2 and V is TRBV10-3; D unclear. The CDR3 is 12 residues long. Trimming shortened V by 6 bases and J by 4 bases, and 9 bases separated the two germline ends. In germline, CDR1 is ENHRY, CDR2 SYGVKD.

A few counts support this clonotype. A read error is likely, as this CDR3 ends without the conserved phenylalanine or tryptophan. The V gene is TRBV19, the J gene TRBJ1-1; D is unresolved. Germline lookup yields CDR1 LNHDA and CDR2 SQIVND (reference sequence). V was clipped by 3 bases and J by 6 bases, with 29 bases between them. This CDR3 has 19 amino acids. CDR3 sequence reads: CASSIGIREDKFFIPEAFL. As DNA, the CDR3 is TGTGCCAGTAGTATCGGGATAAGGGAAGATAAGTTCTTCATCCCTGAAGCTTTCCTT.

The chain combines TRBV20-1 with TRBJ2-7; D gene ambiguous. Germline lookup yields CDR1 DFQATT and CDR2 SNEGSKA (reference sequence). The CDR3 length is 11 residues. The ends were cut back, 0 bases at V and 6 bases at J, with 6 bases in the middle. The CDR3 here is CSARDIVEQYF. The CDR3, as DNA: TGCAGTGCTAGAGATATTGTCGAGCAGTACTTC.

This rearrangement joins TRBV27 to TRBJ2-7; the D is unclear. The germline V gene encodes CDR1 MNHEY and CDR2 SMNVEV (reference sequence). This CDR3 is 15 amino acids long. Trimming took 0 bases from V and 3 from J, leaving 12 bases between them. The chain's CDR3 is CASSLSLHLIYEQYF. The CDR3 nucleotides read TGTGCCAGCAGTTTATCTCTACATCTTATCTACGAGCAGTACTTC.

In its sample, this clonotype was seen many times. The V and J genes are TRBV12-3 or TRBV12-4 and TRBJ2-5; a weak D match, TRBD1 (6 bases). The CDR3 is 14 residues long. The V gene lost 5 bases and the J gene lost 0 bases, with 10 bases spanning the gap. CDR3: CASSHRDHQETQYF. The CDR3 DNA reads TGTGCCAGCAGTCACAGGGACCACCAAGAGACCCAGTACTTC.

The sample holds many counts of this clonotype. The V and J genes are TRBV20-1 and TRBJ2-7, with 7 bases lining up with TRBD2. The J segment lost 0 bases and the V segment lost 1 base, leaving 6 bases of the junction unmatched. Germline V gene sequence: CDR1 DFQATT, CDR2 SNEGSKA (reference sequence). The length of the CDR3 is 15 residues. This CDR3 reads CSARVAGASSYEQYF. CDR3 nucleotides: TGCAGTGCTAGAGTTGCGGGAGCGAGCTCCTACGAGCAGTACTTC.

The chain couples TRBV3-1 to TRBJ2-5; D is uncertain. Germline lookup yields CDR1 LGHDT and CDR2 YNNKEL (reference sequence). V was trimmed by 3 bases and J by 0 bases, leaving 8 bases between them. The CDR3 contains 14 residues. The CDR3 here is CASSHYQNQETQYF. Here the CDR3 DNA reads TGTGCCAGCAGCCACTATCAGAACCAAGAGACCCAGTACTTC.

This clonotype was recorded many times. The CDR3 DNA reads TGTGCCAGCACCCGCGTCACCCACACTGAAGCTTTCTTT. It encodes CASTRVTHTEAFF. The V and J genes are TRBV12-3 or TRBV12-4 and TRBJ1-1; D is unresolved. Trimming shortened V by 7 bases and J by 3 bases, and 12 bases separated the two germline ends. The CDR3 is 13 amino acids.

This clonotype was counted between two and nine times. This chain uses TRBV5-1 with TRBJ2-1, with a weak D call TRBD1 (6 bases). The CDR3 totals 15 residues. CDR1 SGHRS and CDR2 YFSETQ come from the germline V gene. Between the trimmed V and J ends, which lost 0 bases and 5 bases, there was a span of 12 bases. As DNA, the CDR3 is TGCGCCAGCAGCTTGGAGGCAGGGGCACACAATGAGCAGTTCTTC. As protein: CASSLEAGAHNEQFF. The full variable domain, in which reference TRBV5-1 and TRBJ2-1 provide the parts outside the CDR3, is KAGVTQTPRYLIKTRGQQVTLSCSPISGHRSVSWYQQTPGQGLQFLFEYFSETQRNKGNFPGRFSGRQFSNSRSEMNVSTLELGDSALYLCASSLEAGAHNEQFFGPGTRLTVL.

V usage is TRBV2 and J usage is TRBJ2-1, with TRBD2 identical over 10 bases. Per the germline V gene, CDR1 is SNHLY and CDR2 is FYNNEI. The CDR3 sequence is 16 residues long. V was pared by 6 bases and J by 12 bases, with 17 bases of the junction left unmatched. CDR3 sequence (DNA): TGTGCCAGCAGCGATAGCGGGGGGTCCCGTCCGTCTGGGCAGTTCTTC. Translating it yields CASSDSGGSRPSGQFF.

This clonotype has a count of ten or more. CDR3 amino acids: CASSLGLGGSGELFF. CDR3 DNA: TGTGCCAGCAGTTTAGGCCTCGGGGGCTCCGGGGAGCTGTTTTTT. This sequence joins TRBV12-3 or TRBV12-4 and TRBJ2-2, with D perhaps matching TRBD1 or TRBD2 (6 bases each). The V gene lost 1 base and the J gene lost 6 bases, with 12 bases spanning the gap. This CDR3 has 15 amino acids.

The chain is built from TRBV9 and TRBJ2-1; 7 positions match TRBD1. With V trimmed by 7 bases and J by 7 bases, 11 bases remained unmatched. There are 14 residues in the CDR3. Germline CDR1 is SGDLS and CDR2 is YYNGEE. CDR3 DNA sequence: TGTGCCAGCCAAAGGGGGCGCGGGTGGAATGAGCAGTTCTTC. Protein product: CASQRGRGWNEQFF.

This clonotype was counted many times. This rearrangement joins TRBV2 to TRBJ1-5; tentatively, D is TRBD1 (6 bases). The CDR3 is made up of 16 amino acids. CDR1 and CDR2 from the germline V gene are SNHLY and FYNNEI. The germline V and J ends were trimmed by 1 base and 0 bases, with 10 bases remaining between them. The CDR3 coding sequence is TGTGCCAGCAGTGAAGGGGACACTTATAGCAATCAGCCCCAGCATTTT. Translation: CASSEGDTYSNQPQHF.

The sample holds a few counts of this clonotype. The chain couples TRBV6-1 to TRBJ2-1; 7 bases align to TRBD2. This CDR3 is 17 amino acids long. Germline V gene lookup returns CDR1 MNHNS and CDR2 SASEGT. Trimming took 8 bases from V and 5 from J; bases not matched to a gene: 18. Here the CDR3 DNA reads TGTGCCAGCCGGAGTCTTGCGGGAGTAGGAGACAACAATGAGCAGTTCTTC. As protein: CASRSLAGVGDNNEQFF.

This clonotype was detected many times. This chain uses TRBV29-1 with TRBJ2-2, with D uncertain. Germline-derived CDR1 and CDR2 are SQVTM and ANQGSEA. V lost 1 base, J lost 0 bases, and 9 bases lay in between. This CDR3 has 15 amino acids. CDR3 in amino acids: CSVEGAETNTGELFF. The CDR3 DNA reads TGCAGCGTTGAAGGCGCAGAGACGAACACCGGGGAGCTGTTTTTT.

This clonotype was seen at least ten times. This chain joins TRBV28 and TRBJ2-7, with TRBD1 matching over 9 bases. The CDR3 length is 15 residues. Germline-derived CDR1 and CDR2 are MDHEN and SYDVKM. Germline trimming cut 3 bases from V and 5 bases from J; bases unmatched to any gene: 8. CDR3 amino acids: CASSFPGQGPDEQYF. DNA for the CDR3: TGTGCCAGCAGTTTCCCCGGACAGGGGCCTGACGAGCAGTACTTC. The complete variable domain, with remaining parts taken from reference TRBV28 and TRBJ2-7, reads DVKVTQSSRYLVKRTGEKVFLECVQDMDHENMFWYRQDPGLGLRLIYFSYDVKMKEKGDIPEGYSVSREKKERFSLILESASTNQTSMYLCASSFPGQGPDEQYFGPGTRLTVT.